A single sample is the source of the 17 T cell receptor beta chains below, sequenced in a study of shared clonotypes between healthy human individuals. Assay used: immunoSEQ multiplex PCR; TCRdb lists only in-frame clones, some missing. The sample consists of over a million clones, around three quarters of them appearing once. Specimen: memory CD4+ T cells from PBMCs. Subset described: CD45RA-negative fraction. These receptors all come from a man aged 18 to 30 in good health. Some clones in this sample may be carry-over from other donors' samples.

The chain combines TRBV2 with TRBJ2-3, with D uncertain. The CDR3 extends over 14 amino acids. V shed 5 bases and J shed 4 bases, with 13 bases lying between them. Germline V gene sequence: CDR1 SNHLY, CDR2 FYNNEI. The CDR3 loop reads CASSQEPGSDTQYF. In nucleotides, the CDR3 is TGTGCCAGCAGTCAAGAGCCGGGTTCAGATACGCAGTATTTT.

This clone was observed a single time. The genes are TRBV11-2 and TRBJ2-2; TRBD1 matches at 7 bases. CDR1 is SGHAT, CDR2 FQNNGV, per germline. J lost 1 base, V lost 5 bases, and 4 bases had no gene match. This CDR3 spans 15 amino acids. CDR3 region: CASSVDRVNTGELFF. Here the CDR3 DNA reads TGTGCCAGCAGCGTCGACAGGGTGAACACCGGGGAGCTGTTTTTT. Full variable domain (outside the CDR3, taken from reference TRBV11-2 and TRBJ2-2): EAGVAQSPRYKIIEKRQSVAFWCNPISGHATLYWYQQILGQGPKLLIQFQNNGVVDDSQLPKDRFSAERLKGVDSTLKIQPAKLEDSAVYLCASSVDRVNTGELFFGEGSRLTVL.

The chain recombines TRBV19 with TRBJ2-1, with 8 bases identical to TRBD2. Germline V CDR1 and CDR2: LNHDA, SQIVND (reference sequence). The CDR3 is made up of 15 amino acids. V lost 7 bases to trimming and J lost 4 bases; unmatched junction nucleotides: 9. CDR3 amino acids: CASTDGRGGYNEQFF. In nucleotides, the CDR3 is TGTGCCAGTACCGATGGTCGGGGGGGGTACAATGAGCAGTTCTTC.

The chain recombines TRBV27 with TRBJ2-2; D perhaps matches TRBD1 (6 bases). The CDR3 covers 15 residues. Germline loops: CDR1 MNHEY, CDR2 SMNVEV (reference sequence). V lost 6 bases, J lost 5 bases, and 16 bases lay in between. CDR3 coding DNA: TGTGCCAGCAGACTGGGGGCGGCGGAGACCGGGGAGCTGTTTTTT. This codes for CASRLGAAETGELFF.

V usage is TRBV28 and J usage is TRBJ1-2, with D possibly TRBD1 on 5 matching bases. The CDR3 runs to 12 residues. Germline CDR1 reads MDHEN; CDR2 reads SYDVKM. V lost 6 bases to trimming and J lost 8 bases, with 13 bases between them. CDR3 residues: CASRQTGRGYTF. In DNA, the CDR3 is TGTGCCAGCAGGCAAACAGGTCGGGGCTACACCTTC.

The rearrangement uses TRBV30 and TRBJ1-5; a weak D match, TRBD1 (6 bases). Germline V gene lookup returns CDR1 GTSNPN and CDR2 SVGIG (reference sequence). The germline V and J ends were trimmed by 1 base and 5 bases, with 9 bases remaining between them. The CDR3 spans 13 residues. The CDR3 loop reads CAWSETGHQPQHF. The CDR3 DNA sequence: TGTGCCTGGAGTGAGACAGGACATCAGCCCCAGCATTTT.

V usage is TRBV27 and J usage is TRBJ1-1; 9 positions agree with TRBD1. The germline V gene encodes CDR1 MNHEY and CDR2 SMNVEV (reference sequence). Losses at the gene ends were 4 bases for V and 0 bases for J; bases not matched to a gene: 18. The CDR3 sequence is 20 residues long. The CDR3 DNA follows: TGTGCCAGCAGTTATTGGCGACACACCGGGACAGGGCTTATGAACACTGAAGCTTTCTTT. Translating gives CASSYWRHTGTGLMNTEAFF.

This chain links TRBV2 with TRBJ2-1; maybe TRBD1 (5 bases). The CDR3 is made up of 12 amino acids. Germline loops: CDR1 SNHLY, CDR2 FYNNEI. V gave up 5 bases and J gave up 8 bases, with 10 bases separating them. CDR3 in DNA: TGTGCCAGCAGTTCAGGGTGGGATGAGCAGTTCTTC. As protein: CASSSGWDEQFF.

The chain recombines TRBV27 with TRBJ2-7; TRBD1 or TRBD2 may be the D gene (5 bases each). Germline V gene lookup returns CDR1 MNHEY and CDR2 SMNVEV (reference sequence). The CDR3 covers 15 residues. Trimming shortened V by 0 bases and J by 0 bases, and 9 bases separated the two germline ends. CDR3: CASSLSGVLSYEQYF. The CDR3, as DNA: TGTGCCAGCAGTTTATCGGGGGTACTCTCCTACGAGCAGTACTTC.

This clone has a single count. Other nucleotide sequences in the sample specify the same CDR3. The chain combines TRBV28 with TRBJ1-2; D is uncertain. V was pared by 5 bases and J by 2 bases, with 3 bases between. This CDR3 is built from 11 residues. The germline V gene has CDR1 MDHEN and CDR2 SYDVKM. This CDR3 reads CASSINYGYTF. The CDR3 coding sequence is TGTGCCAGCAGTATAAACTATGGCTACACCTTC.

Points on this clone: This may arise from a read error, as a much more abundant clone is one base away. The chain is built from TRBV2 and TRBJ1-3, with D hard to call. The germline gives CDR1 SNHLY, CDR2 FYNNEI. V was cut by 5 bases and J by 1 base, with 0 bases left in between. The CDR3 consists of 11 residues. The CDR3 region has the DNA TGTGCCAGCAGTTCTGGAAACACCATATATTTT. This translates into CASSSGNTIYF.

This clone was seen a handful of times. This same CDR3 is encoded by further DNA sequences in the sample. The chain has TRBV9 and TRBJ2-1; 14 nucleotides line up with TRBD2. The CDR3 extends over 15 amino acids. V shed 3 bases and J 7 bases; nucleotides not matched to a gene: 3. In germline, CDR1 is SGDLS, CDR2 YYNGEE. CDR3 loop: CASSGGLAGANEQFF. Here the CDR3 DNA reads TGTGCCAGCAGCGGGGGACTAGCGGGAGCAAATGAGCAGTTCTTC. The variable domain in full, completed from reference TRBV9 and TRBJ2-1, reads DSGVTQTPKHLITATGQRVTLRCSPRSGDLSVYWYQQSLDQGLQFLIQYYNGEERAKGNILERFSAQQFPDLHSELNLSSLELGDSALYFCASSGGLAGANEQFFGPGTRLTVL.

This clone was found a few times. This sequence joins TRBV19 and TRBJ2-2, with 8 bases that match TRBD1. This CDR3 has 15 residues. J was trimmed by 7 bases and V by 0 bases; bases with no gene match: 4. The V gene's germline CDR1 is LNHDA and CDR2 SQIVND (reference sequence). The CDR3 loop is CASSIEAGGIGELFF. The CDR3 DNA is TGTGCCAGTAGTATAGAGGCAGGGGGCATCGGGGAGCTGTTTTTT.

The V gene is TRBV7-9, the J gene TRBJ1-2; possible D gene TRBD1, 5 bases. The length of the CDR3 is 14 residues. Germline V lookup: CDR1 SEHNR, CDR2 FQNEAQ (reference sequence). V was clipped by 1 base and J by 7 bases, with 13 bases between them. CDR3 loop: CASSLEAGLRGYTF. CDR3 DNA sequence: TGTGCCAGCAGCTTAGAGGCAGGGCTGCGTGGCTACACCTTC.

The gene calls are TRBV6-5 and TRBJ1-5; D is possibly TRBD1 (6 bases). The CDR3 extends over 13 amino acids. The germline gives CDR1 MNHEY, CDR2 SVGAGI. V was pared by 6 bases and J by 7 bases, with 13 bases between. CDR3 sequence: CASSWTAEQPQHF. The DNA for the CDR3 is TGTGCCAGCAGCTGGACAGCGGAACAGCCCCAGCATTTT.

This clone was observed once. The chain joins TRBV5-1 to TRBJ2-7, with D perhaps matching TRBD1 or TRBD2 (5 bases each). Germline-derived CDR1 and CDR2 are SGHRS and YFSETQ. V lost 7 bases and J lost 0, with 14 bases in between. The CDR3 has 14 amino acids. The CDR3 region has the DNA TGCGCCAGCTCCCGAGGGACGGCCTCCTACGAGCAGTACTTC. Translating it yields CASSRGTASYEQYF.

This sequence joins TRBV6-6 and TRBJ1-4; D remains unclear. Germline V gives CDR1 MNHNY, CDR2 SVGAGI (reference sequence). This CDR3 is 13 amino acids long. V lost 8 bases and J 1 base, leaving 8 bases between the germline ends. CDR3 bases: TGTGCCAGCGGAAGGCAAACTAATGAAAAACTGTTTTTT. Protein: CASGRQTNEKLFF.